The rows below give T cell receptor beta chains drawn from one sample of a study of beta chain features in type 1 diabetes. TCRdb's table, derived via immunoSEQ multiplex PCR, lists solely in-frame clones and lacks some. The sample holds more than 250,000 clones, about 15% seen once. The sample comprised naive CD4+ T cells from blood. The receptor set was obtained from a man aged 18 to 35 with type 1 diabetes. CDR3s leave out the opening cysteine and the closing phenylalanine or tryptophan. Clone size is not always given. Where it is, it says once, few, many or a class for expanded clones.

j_call v_call clone_size cdr3_aa
TRBJ2-2 TRBV6-6 . ASRMTGSAGELF
TRBJ2-7 TRBV5-4 . ASSLGAFYEQY
TRBJ1-5 TRBV6-6 . ASSHTGNQPQH
TRBJ2-5 TRBV5-1 . ASSFSPGQETQY
TRBJ2-7 TRBV7-2 . ASSLGGGSTYEQY
TRBJ2-7 TRBV29-1 . SVVGTVYEQY
TRBJ2-3 TRBV4-1 . ASSQFAGTSGSTDTQY
TRBJ2-3 TRBV11-2 few ASSLIRASGWQY
TRBJ2-3 TRBV6-1 . ASSDAGGGGGTDTQY
TRBJ2-7 TRBV27 . ASSSTRQDTLL
TRBJ1-6 TRBV7-2 few ASSSNRAPLH
TRBJ1-2 TRBV28 few ASSFVGGNYGYT
TRBJ1-5 TRBV30 . AWSRGNVYQPQH
TRBJ2-1 TRBV30 . AWSLTDSSYNEQF
TRBJ2-6 TRBV30 . AAILVDSSGANVLT